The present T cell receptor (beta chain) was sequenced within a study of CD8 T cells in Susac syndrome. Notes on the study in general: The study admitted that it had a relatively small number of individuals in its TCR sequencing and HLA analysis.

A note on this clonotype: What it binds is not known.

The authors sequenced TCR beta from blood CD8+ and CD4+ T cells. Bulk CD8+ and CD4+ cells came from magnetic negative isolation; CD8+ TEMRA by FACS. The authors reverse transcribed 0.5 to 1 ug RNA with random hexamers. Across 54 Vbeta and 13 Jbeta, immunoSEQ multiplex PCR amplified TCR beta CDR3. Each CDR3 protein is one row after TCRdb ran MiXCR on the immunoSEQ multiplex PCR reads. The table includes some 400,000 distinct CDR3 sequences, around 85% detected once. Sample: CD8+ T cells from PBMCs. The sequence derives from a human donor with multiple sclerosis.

CDR3 sequence: CASSILGDRGSSYNEQFF. CDR3 DNA: TGTGCCAGTAGTATTTTAGGGGACAGGGGCAGCTCCTACAATGAGCAGTTCTTC. The chain recombines TRBV19 with TRBJ2-1; 10 bases agree with TRBD1. Germline loops: CDR1 LNHDA, CDR2 SQIVND (reference sequence). CDR3 length: 18 residues. The junction had 8 bases not matched to a gene; V was cut back by 3 bases and J by 0 bases.